A single sample gave rise to the 28 T cell receptor beta chains below, sequenced in a study of cytomegalovirus exposure and HLA in healthy donors. Data came from immunoSEQ multiplex PCR; TCRdb stores just in-frame clones and leaves some out. In the table there are about 110,000 clones, approximately 89% of which are singletons. What was sequenced was PBMCs. These receptor sequences come from a woman under 30 in good health and CMV-seronegative.

The chain combines TRBV28 with TRBJ2-3; D is unclear. CDR1 and CDR2 (germline): MDHEN, SYDVKM. The CDR3 contains 13 residues. Trimming removed 6 bases at V and 0 bases at J, with 7 bases between. CDR3 nucleotides: TGTGCCAGCAGCCCTCCTAGCACAGATACGCAGTATTTT. Translation: CASSPPSTDTQYF.

V is TRBV2 and J is TRBJ2-3; 8 bases map to TRBD2. V gave up 6 bases and J gave up 2 bases; unmatched junction bases: 10. Germline CDR1 is SNHLY and CDR2 is FYNNEI. The CDR3 spans 16 residues. This CDR3 reads CASSVDGTRFTDTQYF. The CDR3 coding sequence is TGTGCCAGCAGCGTAGACGGGACTAGATTCACAGATACGCAGTATTTT.

This rearrangement joins TRBV9 to TRBJ1-2, with TRBD1 matching 11 bases. The V segment lost 3 bases and the J segment 2 bases; nucleotides outside the gene matches: 6. Per germline, CDR1 SGDLS and CDR2 YYNGEE. The CDR3 covers 16 residues. The CDR3 region is CASSGYGQGANYGYTF. The CDR3 nucleotides read TGTGCCAGCAGCGGATACGGACAGGGGGCGAACTATGGCTACACCTTC.

The chain is built from TRBV2 and TRBJ2-5; 10 nucleotides match TRBD1. After removal of 5 bases from V and 7 bases from J, the junction contained 10 bases not matched to a gene. CDR1 and CDR2 from the germline V gene are SNHLY and FYNNEI. This CDR3 comprises 15 residues. In DNA form, the CDR3 reads TGTGCCAGCAGTTCGCGGGACAGGGGCTTCGGGACCCAGTACTTC. Its protein is CASSSRDRGFGTQYF.

The chain employs TRBV5-4 and TRBJ2-5; 9 bases map to TRBD1. The germline V gene encodes CDR1 SGHNT and CDR2 YYREEE (reference sequence). The J segment lost 5 bases and the V segment lost 4 bases, leaving 9 bases of the junction unmatched. The CDR3 loop spans 15 amino acids. The CDR3 coding sequence is TGTGCCAGCAGCCCGCCCGGGACAGGGCCGGAGACCCAGTACTTC. Its translation is CASSPPGTGPETQYF. The full variable domain, completed using reference TRBV5-4 and TRBJ2-5, is ETGVTQSPTHLIKTRGQQVTLRCSSQSGHNTVSWYQQALGQGPQFIFQYYREEENGRGNFPPRFSGLQFPNYSSELNVNALELDDSALYLCASSPPGTGPETQYFGPGTRLLVL.

In DNA, the CDR3 is TGTGCCAGCAGTGGAACAGGGGGTTGGAGTCAGCCCCAGCATTTT. This gives the protein CASSGTGGWSQPQHF. The chain has TRBV6-1 and TRBJ1-5; the match to TRBD1 covers 8 bases. There are 15 residues in the CDR3. V lost 4 bases to trimming and J lost 6 bases; unmatched junction nucleotides: 8. Germline V CDR1 and CDR2: MNHNS, SASEGT.

This clone has only one observation. The chain combines TRBV18 with TRBJ1-1; 9 bases match TRBD1. Germline V gene data show CDR1 as KGHSH and CDR2 as LQKENI. V was clipped by 0 bases and J by 6 bases; unmatched bases: 14. The CDR3 has 18 residues. Here the CDR3 reads CASSPPRGQGTVDPEAFF. CDR3 DNA: TGTGCCAGCTCACCACCGAGAGGACAGGGGACAGTAGACCCTGAAGCTTTCTTT.

The J gene is TRBJ2-1, the V gene TRBV6-1; D is perhaps TRBD1 (5 bases). Germline CDR1 is MNHNS and CDR2 is SASEGT. This CDR3 has 16 amino acids. Between the trimmed V and J ends, which lost 4 bases and 2 bases, there was a span of 15 bases. Written as DNA, the CDR3 is TGTGCCAGCAGTGGGGCGACAGCCGCTGCCTACAATGAGCAGTTCTTC. It yields the protein CASSGATAAAYNEQFF.

This chain links TRBV7-6 with TRBJ2-7; the D gene is possibly TRBD1 (6 bases). The V end lost 1 base, the J end lost 2 bases, and 6 bases lay between the germline ends. Germline values: CDR1 SGHVS, CDR2 FNYEAQ. The CDR3 consists of 13 residues. The CDR3 sequence is CASSLGTAYEQYF. CDR3 DNA: TGTGCCAGCAGCTTAGGGACAGCCTACGAGCAGTACTTC.

This chain uses TRBV2 with TRBJ1-4, with 10 bases that match TRBD1. The CDR3 totals 19 residues. Germline-derived CDR1 and CDR2 are SNHLY and FYNNEI. V was pared by 6 bases and J by 2 bases, with 15 bases of the junction left unmatched. The CDR3 sequence: CASSANPGTGDVTNEKLFF. In nucleotides, the CDR3 is TGTGCCAGCAGCGCGAACCCCGGGACAGGGGATGTTACTAATGAAAAACTGTTTTTT.

This clone was detected only a few times. The gene calls are TRBV30 and TRBJ1-2; D possibly corresponds to TRBD1 (5 bases). Germline loops: CDR1 GTSNPN, CDR2 SVGIG (reference sequence). Between the trimmed V and J ends, which lost 4 bases and 7 bases, there was a span of 13 bases. The CDR3 spans 12 residues. The CDR3 nucleotides read TGTGCCTGGAATCTTGGGGGGGGTGGCTACACCTTC. Its translation is CAWNLGGGGYTF.

The chain recombines TRBV30 with TRBJ1-1; possibly TRBD1 for D (6 bases). The germline V gene has CDR1 GTSNPN and CDR2 SVGIG (reference sequence). The CDR3 spans 14 residues. Trimming stripped 2 bases from V and 5 bases from J, with 15 bases between. The CDR3 DNA sequence: TGTGCCTGGAGTCCGGGCGTTAGGGGGACTGAAGCTTTCTTT. Residues: CAWSPGVRGTEAFF. Using reference TRBV30 and TRBJ1-1 for the parts outside the CDR3, the full variable domain is SQTIHQWPATLVQPVGSPLSLECTVEGTSNPNLYWYRQAAGRGLQLLFYSVGIGQISSEVPQNLSASRPQDRQFILSSKKLLLSDSGFYLCAWSPGVRGTEAFFGQGTRLTVV.

This clone was observed a few times. This chain joins TRBV7-9 and TRBJ2-2; D might be TRBD1 (5 bases). The CDR3 extends over 16 amino acids. The V end lost 5 bases, the J end lost 2 bases, and 15 bases lay between the germline ends. Germline-derived CDR1 and CDR2 are SEHNR and FQNEAQ (reference sequence). The CDR3: CASSVKAQGNTGELFF. CDR3 bases: TGTGCCAGCAGCGTGAAGGCGCAGGGTAACACCGGGGAGCTGTTTTTT.

The chain employs TRBV4-1 and TRBJ2-1; 7 bases fit TRBD2. There are 17 residues in the CDR3. Germline loops: CDR1 MGHRA, CDR2 YSYEKL. With 1 base clipped from V and 4 bases from J, the junction kept 10 bases outside the gene matches. CDR3 loop: CASSQVKASGFYNEQFF. The CDR3 DNA is TGCGCCAGCAGCCAAGTTAAGGCTAGCGGATTTTACAATGAGCAGTTCTTC.

The chain recombines TRBV27 with TRBJ2-1; TRBD1 is a possible D gene (5 bases). This CDR3 has 14 residues. CDR1 MNHEY and CDR2 SMNVEV come from the germline V gene (reference sequence). The V end lost 2 bases, the J end lost 9 bases, and 14 bases lay between the germline ends. The CDR3 sequence: CASSLQGASTEQFF. As DNA, the CDR3 is TGTGCCAGCAGTTTACAGGGCGCATCGACTGAGCAGTTCTTC.

This chain joins TRBV19 and TRBJ1-4; 7 bases match TRBD1. Germline V gene data show CDR1 as LNHDA and CDR2 as SQIVND (reference sequence). CDR3 size: 14 residues. J lost 10 bases, V lost 7 bases, and 12 bases had no gene match. The CDR3 loop reads CASTDRDRDGKLFF. As DNA, the CDR3 is TGTGCCAGTACTGACCGGGACAGAGATGGAAAACTGTTTTTT.

The J gene is TRBJ1-2, the V gene TRBV28, with a weak D call TRBD1 (6 bases). CDR1 is MDHEN and CDR2 is SYDVKM in the germline V gene. This CDR3 region has 13 residues. V dropped 7 bases and J dropped 8 bases, with 17 bases sitting between them. The chain's CDR3 is CASTEGGTKGYTF. CDR3 nucleotide sequence: TGTGCCAGCACAGAGGGAGGGACAAAGGGCTACACCTTC.

V is TRBV6-1 and J is TRBJ1-1; TRBD1 agrees at 10 bases. Germline V CDR1 and CDR2: MNHNS, SASEGT. V trimming: 5 bases; J trimming: 7 bases; junction bases outside the gene matches: 7. This CDR3 spans 14 amino acids. The CDR3 reads CASSRGTGEIEAFF. The DNA for the CDR3 is TGTGCCAGCAGTCGGGGGACAGGGGAAATTGAAGCTTTCTTT.

This clone was recorded only once. The J gene is TRBJ1-2, the V gene TRBV6-5; D is uncertain. V was cut by 6 bases and J by 2 bases, with 13 bases left in between. Germline lookup yields CDR1 MNHEY and CDR2 SVGAGI. This CDR3 region has 14 residues. CDR3: CASSLRWPNYGYTF. CDR3 nucleotides: TGTGCCAGCAGCCTCCGATGGCCCAACTATGGCTACACCTTC.

This chain links TRBV2 with TRBJ1-5; D call uncertain. Trimming removed 3 bases at V and 0 bases at J, with 6 bases between. Germline V gene data show CDR1 as SNHLY and CDR2 as FYNNEI. The CDR3 runs to 14 residues. This chain's CDR3 is CASSDIFSNQPQHF. Here the CDR3 DNA reads TGTGCCAGCAGTGACATTTTTAGCAATCAGCCCCAGCATTTT.

This clone showed up just once. CDR3 nucleotide sequence: TGTGCCAGCAGTCTCGCGGGAGGGGCACAAGAGACCCAGTACTTC. It is translated as CASSLAGGAQETQYF. The V call is TRBV27, the J call TRBJ2-5; TRBD2 agrees at 9 bases. This CDR3 contains 15 residues. J gave up 2 bases and V 5 bases, and 6 bases lay outside the gene matches. Germline V gene lookup returns CDR1 MNHEY and CDR2 SMNVEV (reference sequence).

The chain joins TRBV4-3 to TRBJ2-1, with D unresolved. Trimming pared 0 bases from V and 7 bases from J, leaving 13 bases between. CDR1 and CDR2 (germline): LGHNA, YSLEER. There are 15 residues in the CDR3. As DNA, the CDR3 is TGCGCCAGCAGCCAAGATCCCCAGAGGTCGAATGAGCAGTTCTTC. Its protein is CASSQDPQRSNEQFF.

The CDR3 region has the DNA TGTGCCAGCACCCCCCGCGCTGAAAATTCACCCCTCCACTTT. Translating gives CASTPRAENSPLHF. This chain joins TRBV6-6 and TRBJ1-6, with D unclear. Germline CDR1 MNHNY, CDR2 SVGAGI (reference sequence). The ends were cut back, 7 bases at V and 7 bases at J, with 14 bases in the middle. The CDR3 length is 14 residues.

J is TRBJ1-1 and V is TRBV6-5, with a possible D match to TRBD1 (5 bases). The germline CDR1 and CDR2 sequences are MNHEY and SVGAGI. This CDR3 contains 12 residues. With 8 bases removed from V and 3 bases from J, the gap between germline ends came to 10 bases. The CDR3 coding sequence is TGTGCCAGCGGTAAGGGGTACACTGAAGCTTTCTTT. Its translation: CASGKGYTEAFF.

The CDR3 coding sequence is TGTGCCAGCACCTCTGTGGAGGGGGCCACCTACGAGCAGTACTTC. This gives the protein CASTSVEGATYEQYF. The chain employs TRBV28 and TRBJ2-7; TRBD1 is a possible D gene (7 bases). Germline V gene data show CDR1 as MDHEN and CDR2 as SYDVKM. There are 15 residues in the CDR3. The V end lost 7 bases, the J end lost 2 bases, and 18 bases lay between the germline ends.

This sequence joins TRBV7-2 and TRBJ1-5; D might be TRBD1 (5 bases). V lost 1 base, J lost 2 bases, and 9 bases lay in between. This CDR3 is 15 amino acids long. Germline loops: CDR1 SGHTA, CDR2 FQGNSA. CDR3 DNA: TGTGCCAGCAGCTTAGACGGAGGGGGCAATCAGCCCCAGCATTTT. Amino acids: CASSLDGGGNQPQHF.

The genes are TRBV6-1 and TRBJ1-1; 7 bases are a match to TRBD1. V trimming: 3 bases; J trimming: 1 base; junction bases outside the gene matches: 5. The germline V gene encodes CDR1 MNHNS and CDR2 SASEGT. This CDR3 region has 15 residues. CDR3: CASSEKGGQNTEAFF. The CDR3 nucleotides are TGTGCCAGCAGTGAGAAAGGGGGCCAGAACACTGAAGCTTTCTTT.

This clone showed up just once. This chain links TRBV7-2 with TRBJ1-5; possibly TRBD1 for D (5 bases). The CDR3 has 15 amino acids. V was pared by 3 bases and J by 3 bases, with 12 bases between. Germline assignment: CDR1 SGHTA and CDR2 FQGNSA. DNA for the CDR3: TGTGCCAGCAGCTTGATTTCAGGGTCCAATCAGCCCCAGCATTTT. Its protein product is CASSLISGSNQPQHF.